Detailed here is one TCR beta chain. What antigen it recognizes has not been identified. No base-level quality is on record; no much larger clone is a single base apart. CDR1 and CDR2, per the germline V gene, are MNHEY and SVGEGT. The CDR3, from cysteine to phenylalanine, totals 11 residues. Only the CDR3 portion is preserved as DNA: 33 bases, with reading frame beginning at the first base. V is cut by 4 bases and J by 8 bases, and the space between the germline ends is 8 bases. Receptor amplification or capture employed RACE. The data were produced on a NextSeq 500. During library preparation, unique molecular identifiers were attached to individual cDNA molecules so that TCRs could be counted in a quantitative, reproducible way. For every blood RNA sample, sequencing covered both the TCR alpha and TCR beta chains. Per the source publication's procedure: Samples had a median of roughly 100,000 TCRs, with a range from roughly 20,000 to 690,600. The Decombinator software suite was used to annotate V, J and CDR3 in the TCR reads. To make PS versus PT1 abundance plots, every sample was subsampled to the same number of TCRs (28,000). TCRs were defined as expanded if absent before sensitization and observed at least eight times at the 2-week time point. In TCRdb, the public reads were trimmed at Q25 with fastp and aligned with MiXCR, with productive beta chains retained. When rows share a CDR3 protein, they turn into one entry using the most common DNA and genes. What appears here as the V and J calls and clone size reflects TCRdb's work, not the paper's. This sample is represented by around 250,000 distinct CDR3 sequences; 7% to 10% of them were singletons. The ten top clones hold 2.3% of the sample.

The entry originates in a study of human T cells and chemical hapten exposure (dated by TCRdb to the early 2020s). Regarding the study in general: For sensitization, 2% DPC in acetone was applied to a roughly 2 cm by roughly 2 cm area of upper inner arm skin. Throughout the approximately 26-week study period, patients were also given weekly therapeutic DPC doses on the scalp. Patch testing was performed on the upper back with Finn chambers containing 0.01% DPC, and the patch tests were scored after 6 days according to International Contact Dermatitis Research Group standards. The patient cohort, mostly female, included alopecia areata with under or over 50% scalp involvement, alopecia totalis and alopecia universalis. Libraries were pooled for sequencing, and per-sample TCR yields varied mainly because of small differences in library volumes within the pool. Peripheral blood TCR repertoire changes were tracked in vivo in alopecia patients during primary and secondary sensitization to the hapten diphenylcyclopropenone (DPC). Blood samples were taken from patients before sensitization (week 0) and then at 2, 6 and about 24 weeks after DPC sensitization. Blood for TCR sequencing was provided by twenty-nine alopecia patients at one to four time points (pre-sensitization, 2, 6 and 24 weeks).

Study-level results and caveats: Because all patients had alopecia, a presumed autoimmune disease, the immune response of the patients might differ from that of healthy individuals. Expanded TCRs formed significantly more large CDR3 similarity clusters than pre-sensitization or healthy control sets, consistent with antigen-driven responses. No change with DPC sensitization was found in the number of TCRs above 1 in 1000 frequency, and no evidence of global repertoire structure alterations was found. After repeated subsampling, changes were observed in the strength of the expansion versus patch-test correlation and in the threshold at which the correlation became significant. Patch test score correlated positively with the number of PT1 expanded TCRs, reaching significance at thresholds 8, 16 and 32 but not at 4.

The time point label corresponds to: pre-sensitization, week 0. Reading the label with the study, this specimen's treatment or condition is: therapeutic diphenylcyclopropenone sensitization with weekly scalp DPC. At each patch-test visit, blood was drawn before the patch test was applied. Patients were considered eligible if aged 18 to 70, diagnosed with alopecia and deemed suitable for DPC therapy, and patients were excluded if pregnant. Total RNA was extracted from unfractionated whole blood that had been collected in Tempus Blood RNA tubes. The clonotype comes from a woman aged 40 to 50 with alopecia areata. Some clones in this sample may be carry-over from other donors' samples. Source: whole blood, taken in connection with sensitization to the hapten diphenylcyclopropenone (DPC). This chain joins TRBV6-2 or TRBV6-3 to TRBJ1-1; the D gene is unclear. The CDR3 region reads CASSFGPEAFF. The DNA sequence follows: TGTGCCAGCAGTTTTGGGCCGGAAGCTTTCTTT.